This section outlines one T cell receptor beta chain sequence together with its context. Its specificity is not known. The method was immunoSEQ multiplex PCR; TCRdb's version includes in-frame clones alone and lacks a portion of them. Of 40,000 or so clones listed, around 90% are singletons. With baseline, cycle 4 day 1, and cycle 7 day 1 as timepoints, blood was sampled. Germline CDR1 and CDR2: MNHEY and SVGAGI. The CDR3 extends over 14 amino acids. V dropped 7 bases and J dropped 6; count of bases not matched to a gene: 10. This sample stems from a study of OX40 agonist ivuxolimab in advanced cancers. Regarding the study as a whole: On average, CD8+ T cells showed a greater number of expanded clones than CD4+.

The sequenced sample was CD4+ or CD8+ T cells sorted from blood, obtained in a trial of the OX40 agonist ivuxolimab. The genes are TRBV6-5 and TRBJ2-3; 7 bases are shared with TRBD2. The sequence came from an adult with an advanced solid tumor such as melanoma, head and neck, liver or kidney cancer. CDR3 sequence reads: CASKRAWGGDTQYF. CDR3 nucleotides: TGTGCCAGCAAACGGGCCTGGGGGGGGGATACGCAGTATTTT.